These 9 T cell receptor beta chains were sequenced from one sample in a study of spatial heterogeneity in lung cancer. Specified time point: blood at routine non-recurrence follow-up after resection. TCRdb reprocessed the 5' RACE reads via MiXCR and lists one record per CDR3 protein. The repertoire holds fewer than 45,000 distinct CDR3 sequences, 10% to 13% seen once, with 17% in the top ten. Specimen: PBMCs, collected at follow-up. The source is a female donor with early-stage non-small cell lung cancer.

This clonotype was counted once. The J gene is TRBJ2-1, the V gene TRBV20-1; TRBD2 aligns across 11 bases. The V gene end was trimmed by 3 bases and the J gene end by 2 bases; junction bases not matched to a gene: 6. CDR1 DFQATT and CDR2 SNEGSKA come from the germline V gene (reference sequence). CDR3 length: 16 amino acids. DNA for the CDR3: TGCAGTGCTAGGGATATAGCGGGGGGGCCCTACAATGAGCAGTTCTTC. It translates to CSARDIAGGPYNEQFF.

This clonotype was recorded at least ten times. In nucleotides, the CDR3 is TGTGCCAGTAGTATAGTGATGGACGGGTACTATGGCTACACCTTC. Translated, it gives CASSIVMDGYYGYTF. V usage is TRBV19 and J usage is TRBJ1-2; D is undetermined. The germline V gene has CDR1 LNHDA and CDR2 SQIVND (reference sequence). There are 15 residues in the CDR3. V lost 1 base, J lost 3 bases, and 12 bases lay in between.

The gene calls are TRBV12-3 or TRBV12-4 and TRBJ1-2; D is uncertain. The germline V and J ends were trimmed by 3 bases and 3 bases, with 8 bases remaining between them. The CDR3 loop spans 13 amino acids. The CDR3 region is CASSFTLDYGYTF. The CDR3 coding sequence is TGTGCCAGCAGTTTTACCCTGGACTATGGCTACACCTTC.

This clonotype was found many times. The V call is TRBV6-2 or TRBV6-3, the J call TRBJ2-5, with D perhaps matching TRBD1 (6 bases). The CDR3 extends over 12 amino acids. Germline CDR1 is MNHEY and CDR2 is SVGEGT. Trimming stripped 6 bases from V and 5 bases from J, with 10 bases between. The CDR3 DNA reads TGTGCCAGCAGAACAAGGGGGGAGACCCAGTACTTC. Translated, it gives CASRTRGETQYF.

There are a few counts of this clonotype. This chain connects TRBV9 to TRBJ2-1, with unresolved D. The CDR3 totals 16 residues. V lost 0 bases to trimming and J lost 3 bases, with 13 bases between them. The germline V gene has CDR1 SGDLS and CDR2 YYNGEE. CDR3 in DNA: TGTGCCAGCAGCGTAGCTCCGGCTAGGGTCTACAATGAGCAGTTCTTC. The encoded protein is CASSVAPARVYNEQFF.

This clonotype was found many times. CDR3 DNA: TGCAGTGTCCTAACCACCGGGACAGGAGTCTTCTATGGCTACACCTTC. This sequence encodes CSVLTTGTGVFYGYTF. The V and J genes are TRBV20-1 and TRBJ1-2, with 8 bases aligning to TRBD1. V lost 7 bases to trimming and J lost 4 bases; unmatched junction nucleotides: 17. This CDR3 has 16 amino acids. The germline gives CDR1 DFQATT, CDR2 SNEGSKA (reference sequence).

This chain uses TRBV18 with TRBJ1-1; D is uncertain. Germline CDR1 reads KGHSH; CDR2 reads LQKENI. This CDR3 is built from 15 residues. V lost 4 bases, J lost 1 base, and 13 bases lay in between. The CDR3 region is CASSLPGSTNTEAFF. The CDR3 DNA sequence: TGTGCCAGCTCACTCCCCGGATCAACGAACACTGAAGCTTTCTTT.

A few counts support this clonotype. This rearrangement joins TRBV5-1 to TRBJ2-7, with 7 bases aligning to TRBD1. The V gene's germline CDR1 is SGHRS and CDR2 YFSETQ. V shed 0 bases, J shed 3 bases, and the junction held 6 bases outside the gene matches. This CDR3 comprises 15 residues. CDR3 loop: CASSLGGTDLYEQYF. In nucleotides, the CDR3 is TGCGCCAGCAGCTTGGGGGGGACAGATCTCTACGAGCAGTACTTC. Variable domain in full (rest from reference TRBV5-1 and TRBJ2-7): KAGVTQTPRYLIKTRGQQVTLSCSPISGHRSVSWYQQTPGQGLQFLFEYFSETQRNKGNFPGRFSGRQFSNSRSEMNVSTLELGDSALYLCASSLGGTDLYEQYFGPGTRLTVT.

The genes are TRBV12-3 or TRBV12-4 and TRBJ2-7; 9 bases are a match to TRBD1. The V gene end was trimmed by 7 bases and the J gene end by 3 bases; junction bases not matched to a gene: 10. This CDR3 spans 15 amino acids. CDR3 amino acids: CASTTRDRVLYEQYF. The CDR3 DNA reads TGTGCCAGCACCACCCGGGACAGGGTACTCTACGAGCAGTACTTC.